One sample yielded the 15 T cell receptor beta chains listed below, sequenced in a study of T cell changes during pregnancy in multiple sclerosis. Sequencing was performed with immunoSEQ multiplex PCR; in TCRdb, only in-frame clones are kept and a portion is missing. The profile shows under 65,000 clones, about 90% of them singletons. Sequencing used CD4+ T cells from peripheral blood mononuclear cells, obtained in the third trimester of pregnancy. Receptor source: a female donor with multiple sclerosis, enrolled in a pregnancy study.

This clone was recorded a few times. The V and J genes are TRBV11-2 and TRBJ2-4; D gene ambiguous. The CDR3 is made up of 16 amino acids. V was clipped by 6 bases and J by 1 base, with 16 bases between them. From germline, CDR1 is SGHAT and CDR2 FQNNGV. The CDR3 here is CASSLLTNSAKNIQYF. The CDR3, as DNA: TGTGCCAGCAGTTTGCTTACCAACAGTGCCAAAAACATTCAGTACTTC.

This sequence joins TRBV7-9 and TRBJ1-6; 8 positions match TRBD1. V shed 5 bases, J shed 10 bases, and the junction held 7 bases outside the gene matches. CDR1 SEHNR and CDR2 FQNEAQ come from the germline V gene (reference sequence). The CDR3 is made up of 14 amino acids. The CDR3 DNA sequence: TGTGCCAGCAGCGTAGACAGGGGAGGCTCACCCCTCCACTTT. Translating it yields CASSVDRGGSPLHF.

The chain recombines TRBV30 with TRBJ1-6, with D maybe TRBD1 (6 bases). The CDR3 runs 13 residues. The ends were cut back, 8 bases at V and 4 bases at J, with 12 bases in the middle. The germline V gene has CDR1 GTSNPN and CDR2 SVGIG (reference sequence). The CDR3 region is CATRTEYNSPLHF. In DNA form, the CDR3 reads TGTGCCACCCGGACAGAGTATAATTCACCCCTCCACTTT.

V and J are TRBV6-1 and TRBJ1-6; D not resolved. With 3 bases removed from V and 3 bases from J, the gap between germline ends came to 3 bases. Germline values: CDR1 MNHNS, CDR2 SASEGT. The CDR3 spans 13 residues. CDR3 amino acids: CASSDSYNSPLHF. The DNA for the CDR3 is TGTGCCAGCAGTGACAGCTATAATTCACCCCTCCACTTT.

This clone was counted a single time. CDR3 sequence: CASSLDRGPFYGYTF. The DNA for the CDR3 is TGTGCCAGCAGCTTAGACAGGGGGCCCTTCTATGGCTACACCTTC. This chain uses TRBV7-9 with TRBJ1-2; 9 nucleotides match TRBD1. The CDR3 consists of 15 residues. Per germline, CDR1 SEHNR and CDR2 FQNEAQ (reference sequence). The ends lost 1 base at V and 4 bases at J; junction bases unmatched: 4.

The chain is built from TRBV30 and TRBJ2-2, with 9 bases matching TRBD2. This CDR3 region has 17 residues. V was clipped by 0 bases and J by 8 bases; unmatched bases: 13. CDR1 is GTSNPN and CDR2 is SVGIG in the germline V gene (reference sequence). DNA for the CDR3: TGTGCCTGGAGTGTACGGGTAGCGGGGGCGCCCGGTGGGGAGCTGTTTTTT. Its translation is CAWSVRVAGAPGGELFF.

This clone was seen a handful of times. The chain's CDR3 is CAINRGRNTEAFF. For the CDR3, the DNA is TGTGCCATCAACAGGGGGCGTAACACTGAAGCTTTCTTT. The chain has TRBV2 and TRBJ1-1, with 9 nucleotides matching TRBD1. The CDR3 spans 13 residues. V trimming: 10 bases; J trimming: 2 bases; junction bases outside the gene matches: 5. The V gene's germline CDR1 is SNHLY and CDR2 FYNNEI. Full variable domain (rest looked up from reference TRBV2 and TRBJ1-1): EPEVTQTPSHQVTQMGQEVILRCVPISNHLYFYWYRQILGQKVEFLVSFYNNEISEKSEIFDDQFSVERPDGSNFTLKIRSTKLEDSAMYFCAINRGRNTEAFFGQGTRLTVV.

The V gene is TRBV7-8, the J gene TRBJ2-5; D may be TRBD1 (6 bases). The assigned J gene may be wrong: the sequence end matches TRBJ2-7 better. The CDR3 sequence is 16 residues long. Germline lookup yields CDR1 SGHVS and CDR2 FQNEAQ. The CDR3 DNA is TGTGCCAGCAGCTTAGTAGTTTTTACAGGGAGTAACGAGCAGTACTTC. It encodes CASSLVVFTGSNEQYF.

This clone was found once. DNA of the CDR3: TGTGCCTGGAGTGTAAAGAATCTAGCGGGGGGAGAGACCCAGTACTTC. This sequence encodes CAWSVKNLAGGETQYF. The J gene is TRBJ2-5, the V gene TRBV30; the match to TRBD2 covers 11 bases. The germline CDR1 and CDR2 sequences are GTSNPN and SVGIG (reference sequence). Trimming took 0 bases from V and 4 from J; bases not matched to a gene: 7. The CDR3 totals 16 residues.

About this clone itself: The junction differs from germline at one of its ends, possibly a read error. This chain connects TRBV2 to TRBJ1-1; D unresolved. CDR1 SNHLY and CDR2 FYNNEI come from the germline V gene. The CDR3 spans 13 residues. Here the CDR3 reads CASREETGTEAFF. CDR3 DNA sequence: TGTGCCAGCAGGGAAGAGACGGGAACTGAAGCTTTCTTT. The full variable domain, in which reference TRBV2 and TRBJ1-1 provide the parts outside the CDR3, is EPEVTQTPSHQVTQMGQEVILRCVPISNHLYFYWYRQILGQKVEFLVSFYNNEISEKSEIFDDQFSVERPDGSNFTLKIRSTKLEDSAMYFCASREETGTEAFFGQGTRLTVV.

The chain has TRBV30 and TRBJ1-2; the D is unclear. Trimming stripped 5 bases from V and 4 bases from J, with 14 bases between. This CDR3 is built from 13 residues. From germline, CDR1 is GTSNPN and CDR2 SVGIG (reference sequence). The CDR3 loop is CAWDTLSVYGYTF. The CDR3 nucleotides are TGTGCCTGGGACACCCTCTCCGTCTATGGCTACACCTTC.

In its sample, this clone was seen a few times. This rearrangement joins TRBV15 to TRBJ1-1; tentatively, D is TRBD1 (5 bases). Germline CDR1 reads LNHNV; CDR2 reads YYDKDF (reference sequence). V was clipped by 0 bases and J by 9 bases, with 8 bases between them. The CDR3 has 12 residues. CDR3 coding DNA: TGTGCCACCAGCAGAGAGACAGCAAAAGCTTTCTTT. Its protein is CATSRETAKAFF.

The chain uses TRBV20-1 and TRBJ2-7; 8 bases line up with TRBD1. Germline V gives CDR1 DFQATT, CDR2 SNEGSKA (reference sequence). Trimming took 2 bases from V and 12 from J; bases not matched to a gene: 6. The length of the CDR3 is 11 residues. The CDR3 region is CSARISGTGYF. CDR3 nucleotide sequence: TGCAGTGCTAGAATATCCGGGACAGGGTACTTC.

The rearrangement joins TRBV5-1 to TRBJ2-3; 9 bases are shared with TRBD2. Germline CDR1 SGHRS, CDR2 YFSETQ. V dropped 0 bases and J dropped 1; count of bases not matched to a gene: 12. CDR3 length: 19 residues. The CDR3 loop is CASSLVGTHSSGGTDTQYF. CDR3 in DNA: TGCGCCAGCAGCTTGGTTGGGACCCACTCTAGCGGGGGCACAGATACGCAGTATTTT.

The V gene is TRBV5-1, the J gene TRBJ2-5; 8 bases are shared with TRBD2. With 1 base clipped from V and 11 bases from J, the junction kept 13 bases outside the gene matches. The CDR3 loop spans 15 amino acids. Germline assignment: CDR1 SGHRS and CDR2 YFSETQ. The CDR3 reads CASSLNGGAEIWQYF. In nucleotides, the CDR3 is TGCGCCAGCAGCTTGAACGGGGGGGCCGAGATATGGCAGTACTTC.